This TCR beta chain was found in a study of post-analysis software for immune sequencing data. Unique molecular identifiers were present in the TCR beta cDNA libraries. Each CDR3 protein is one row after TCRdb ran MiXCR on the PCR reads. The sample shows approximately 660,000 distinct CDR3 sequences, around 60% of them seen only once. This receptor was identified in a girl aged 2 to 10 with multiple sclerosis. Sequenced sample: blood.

CDR3 sequence: CASSKAGDRVNNEQFF. CDR3 bases: TGTGCCAGCAGCAAAGCGGGGGACAGGGTTAACAATGAGCAGTTCTTC. V is TRBV21-1 and J is TRBJ2-1; the table's D gene call, TRBD1, was not cross checked with the DNA. TRBV21-1 is noted as a pseudogene. The CDR3 covers 16 residues.